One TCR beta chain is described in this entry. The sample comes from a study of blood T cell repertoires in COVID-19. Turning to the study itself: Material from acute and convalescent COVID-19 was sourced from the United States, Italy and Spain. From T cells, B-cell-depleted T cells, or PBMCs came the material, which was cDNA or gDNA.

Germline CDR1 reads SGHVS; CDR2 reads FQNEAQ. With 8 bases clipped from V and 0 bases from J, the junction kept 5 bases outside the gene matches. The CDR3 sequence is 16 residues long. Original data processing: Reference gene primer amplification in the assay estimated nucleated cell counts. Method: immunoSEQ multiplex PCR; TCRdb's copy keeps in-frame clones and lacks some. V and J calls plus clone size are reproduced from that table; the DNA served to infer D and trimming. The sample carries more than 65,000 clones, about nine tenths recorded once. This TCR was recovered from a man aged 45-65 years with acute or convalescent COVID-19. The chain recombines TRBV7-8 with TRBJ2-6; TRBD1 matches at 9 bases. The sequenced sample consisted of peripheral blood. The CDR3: CASFGQGFSGANVLTF. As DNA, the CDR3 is TGTGCCAGCTTCGGACAGGGGTTCTCTGGGGCCAACGTCCTGACTTTC.